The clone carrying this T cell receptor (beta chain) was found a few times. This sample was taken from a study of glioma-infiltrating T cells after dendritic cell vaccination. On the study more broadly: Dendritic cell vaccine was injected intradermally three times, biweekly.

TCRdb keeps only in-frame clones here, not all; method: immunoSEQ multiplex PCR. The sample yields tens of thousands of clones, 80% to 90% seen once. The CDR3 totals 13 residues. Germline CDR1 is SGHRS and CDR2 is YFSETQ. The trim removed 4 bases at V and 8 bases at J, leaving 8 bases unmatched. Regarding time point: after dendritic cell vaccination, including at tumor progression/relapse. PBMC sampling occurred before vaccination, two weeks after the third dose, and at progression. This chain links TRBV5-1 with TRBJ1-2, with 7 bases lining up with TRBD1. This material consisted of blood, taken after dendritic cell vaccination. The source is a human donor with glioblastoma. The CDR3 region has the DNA TGCGCCAGCAGCCCTACAGGGGAGTTGGGCTACACCTTC. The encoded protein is CASSPTGELGYTF. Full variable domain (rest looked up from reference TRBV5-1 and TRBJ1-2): KAGVTQTPRYLIKTRGQQVTLSCSPISGHRSVSWYQQTPGQGLQFLFEYFSETQRNKGNFPGRFSGRQFSNSRSEMNVSTLELGDSALYLCASSPTGELGYTFGSGTRLTVV.